What follows describes a single T cell receptor beta chain. Its target antigen remains unknown. The input lacks base qualities; no much larger clone sits a single base away. In the germline V gene (reference sequence), CDR1 corresponds to MNHEY and CDR2 to SMNVEV. V is cut by 6 bases and J by 5 bases, and the space between the germline ends is 20 bases. The CDR3 runs 16 amino acids, cysteine and phenylalanine included. Of the read, only the CDR3 DNA is kept; its 48 bases are in frame from base 1. This entry comes from a study of blood T cell repertoires in COVID-19 (TCRdb year 2020). Regarding the complete study: The collaborator samples originated in the United States, Italy and Spain and spanned the acute and convalescent phases of COVID-19. The material from the prospective study consisted of cDNA or gDNA derived from T cells, B-cell-depleted T cells, or PBMCs. Subjects who had been exposed to COVID-19, were actively infected with it, or had recovered from it provided the deeply sampled blood TCRbeta repertoires that made up the dataset. A freely available public database, intended as a resource for researchers studying the immune response to SARS-CoV-2, is where the repertoires were released. The samples were drawn from two sources: the first 160 participants of the ongoing ImmuneRACE study, and 1,000 to 1,500 subjects contributed by 6 global collaborators. Sample metadata almost always included a de-identified subject ID, COVID-19 status, age in years and sex. Where available, HLA class I and class II types were obtained from metadata supplied by the sample provider rather than from assay-based typing.

At one collaborating source in Seattle, patients were enrolled during active infection and were followed longitudinally through the course of disease. Each collaborating institution followed its own protocols to collect whole blood in K2EDTA tubes. For TCRbeta analysis, collaborators shipped samples as frozen whole blood, isolated PBMCs, or DNA extracted from either of those sample types. Study-wide findings and limitations: Clinical and demographic metadata were provided uncurated, with the amount varying by source and participant.

TCRbeta CDR3 regions were amplified from genomic DNA by means of the immunoSEQ Assay, a bias-controlled multiplex PCR. As for the authors' bioinformatics: The number of nucleated cells in each sample was estimated by amplification of reference gene primers within the assay. Sequence reads were collapsed and filtered to measure the absolute abundance of every unique TCRbeta CDR3 rearrangement. For each sample, productive Simpson clonality was calculated as the square root of Simpson's diversity index across productive rearrangements. The clones in this table, taken by TCRdb from immuneACCESS, are in-frame only. Not every clone is retained; where verified, under half of the shortfall comes from an unresolved V gene, and the cause of the rest is unknown. Clonal size and the V and J genes are those of that table, whereas D and trimming came from the DNA. Here the sample has roughly 390,000 clones; around 87% occur a single time. 8% to 13% of the sample is held by the ten biggest clonotypes.

The sequence is built from TRBV27 and TRBJ2-1; a tentative D match to TRBD2 spans 8 bases. This clonotype was sampled from a woman in her 30s with COVID-19, enrolled during active disease. The sequenced sample was peripheral blood. CDR3 region: CASRWVGQRENNEQFF. The bases are TGTGCCAGCAGGTGGGTGGGACAGCGGGAGAACAATGAGCAGTTCTTC.